This T cell receptor (beta chain) was documented in a study of cytotoxic CD8 clonotypes in ibrutinib-treated CLL. General study findings and limits: Clonality was elevated at ibrutinib response and had returned toward baseline at progression.

The CDR3 is made up of 15 amino acids. Germline V gene sequence: CDR1 SGHRS, CDR2 YFSETQ. Trimming left V 3 bases short and J 0 bases short, with 13 bases between. Method: immunoSEQ multiplex PCR; TCRdb's copy keeps in-frame clones and lacks some. The sample holds over 250,000 clones, 76% seen once. A note on this clone: Its antigen is unknown.

The rearrangement uses TRBV5-1 and TRBJ2-7, with D perhaps given as TRBD1 or TRBD2 (5 bases each). This receptor was identified in a human donor with chronic lymphocytic leukemia. The sample in question was PBMCs, obtained at disease progression, from a patient treated with ibrutinib. The CDR3 reads CASSWGTDLSYEQYF. The CDR3 DNA reads as TGCGCCAGCAGCTGGGGGACGGATCTCTCCTACGAGCAGTACTTC.